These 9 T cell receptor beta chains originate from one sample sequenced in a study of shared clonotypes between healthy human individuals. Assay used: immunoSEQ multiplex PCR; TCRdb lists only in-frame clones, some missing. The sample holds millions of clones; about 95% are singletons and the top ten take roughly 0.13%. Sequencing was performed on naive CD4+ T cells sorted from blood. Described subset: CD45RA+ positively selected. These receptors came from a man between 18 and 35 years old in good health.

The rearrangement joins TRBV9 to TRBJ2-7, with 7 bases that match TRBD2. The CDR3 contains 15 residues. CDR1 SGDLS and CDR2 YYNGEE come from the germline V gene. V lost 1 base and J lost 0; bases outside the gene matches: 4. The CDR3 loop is CASSVYASGSYEQYF. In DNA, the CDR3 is TGTGCCAGCAGCGTATACGCTAGCGGCTCCTACGAGCAGTACTTC.

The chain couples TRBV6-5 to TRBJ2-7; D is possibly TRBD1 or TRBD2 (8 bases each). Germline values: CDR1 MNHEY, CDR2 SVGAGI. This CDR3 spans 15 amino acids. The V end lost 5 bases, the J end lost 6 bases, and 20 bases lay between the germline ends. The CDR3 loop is CASSPGGTGESEQYF. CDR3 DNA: TGTGCCAGCAGTCCGGGGGGGACAGGAGAAAGCGAGCAGTACTTC.

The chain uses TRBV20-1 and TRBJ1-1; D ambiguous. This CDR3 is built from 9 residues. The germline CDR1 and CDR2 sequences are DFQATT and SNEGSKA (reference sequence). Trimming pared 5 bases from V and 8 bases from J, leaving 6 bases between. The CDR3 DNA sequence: TGCAGTGCTGAGACCGAAGCTTTCTTT. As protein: CSAETEAFF.

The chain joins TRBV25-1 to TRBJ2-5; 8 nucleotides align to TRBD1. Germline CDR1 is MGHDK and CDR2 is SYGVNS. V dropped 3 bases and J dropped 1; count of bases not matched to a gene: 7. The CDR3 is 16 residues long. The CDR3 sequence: CASSDGSRGRQETQYF. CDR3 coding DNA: TGTGCCAGCAGTGATGGGTCCAGGGGGCGCCAAGAGACCCAGTACTTC.

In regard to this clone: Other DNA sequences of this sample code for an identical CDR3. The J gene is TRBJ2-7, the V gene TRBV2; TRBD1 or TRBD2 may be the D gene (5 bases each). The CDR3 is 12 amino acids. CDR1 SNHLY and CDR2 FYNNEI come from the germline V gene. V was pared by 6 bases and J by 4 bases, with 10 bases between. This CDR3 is CASSRDGYEQYF. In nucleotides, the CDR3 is TGTGCCAGCAGCAGGGACGGTTACGAGCAGTACTTC.

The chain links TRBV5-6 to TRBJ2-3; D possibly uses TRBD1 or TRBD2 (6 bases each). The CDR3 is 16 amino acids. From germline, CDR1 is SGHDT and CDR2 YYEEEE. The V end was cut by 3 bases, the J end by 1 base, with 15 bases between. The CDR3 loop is CASSSRGPGGTDTQYF. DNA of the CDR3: TGTGCCAGCAGCTCCCGGGGGCCCGGGGGCACAGATACGCAGTATTTT.

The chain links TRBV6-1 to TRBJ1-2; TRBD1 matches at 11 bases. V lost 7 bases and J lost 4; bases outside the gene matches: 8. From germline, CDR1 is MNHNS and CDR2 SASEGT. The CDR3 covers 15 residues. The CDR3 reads CASTDRDRGIYGYTF. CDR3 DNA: TGTGCCAGCACCGACCGGGACAGGGGGATCTATGGCTACACCTTC.

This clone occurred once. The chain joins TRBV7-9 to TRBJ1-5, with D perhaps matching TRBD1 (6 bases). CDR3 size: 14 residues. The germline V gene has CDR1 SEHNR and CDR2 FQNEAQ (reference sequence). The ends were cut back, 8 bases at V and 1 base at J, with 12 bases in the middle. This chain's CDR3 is CASGGRGSNQPQHF. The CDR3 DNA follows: TGTGCCAGCGGGGGCCGGGGGAGCAATCAGCCCCAGCATTTT.

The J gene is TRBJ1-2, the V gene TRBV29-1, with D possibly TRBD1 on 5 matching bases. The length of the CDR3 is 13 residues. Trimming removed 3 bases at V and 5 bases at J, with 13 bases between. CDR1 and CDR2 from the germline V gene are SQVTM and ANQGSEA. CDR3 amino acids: CSVEVRGRYGYTF. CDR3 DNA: TGCAGCGTTGAGGTTAGGGGACGATATGGCTACACCTTC.